The rows below give T cell receptor beta chains drawn from one sample of a study of blood T cell repertoires in COVID-19. Some clones are missing from TCRdb's copy, which holds only in-frame ones; the method was immunoSEQ multiplex PCR. The table has roughly 270,000 clones, around 83% seen once; the top ten hold 5%. Specimen: PBMCs or T cells enriched from blood (not recorded which). The receptors originated from a man aged 40-49 years who had been exposed to COVID-19. The CDR3 runs from the conserved cysteine through the conserved F or W. The D gene is left open where the match is weak. Clone sizes are given selectively: once, few, many, or a class where the clone is expanded.

>TRBD1|.|TRBJ2-7|TRBV25-1
CASRGGKTGQGYEQYF
TGTGCCAGCAGGGGGGGCAAAACGGGACAGGGTTACGAGCAGTACTTC
>.|once|TRBJ2-1|TRBV30
CAWSVSTTRASGFGYEQFF
TGTGCCTGGAGTGTTTCCACCACGCGAGCTAGTGGGTTCGGCTATGAGCAGTTCTTC
>.|.|TRBJ1-2|TRBV3-1/TRBV3-2
CASSQNPRGRGYTF
TGTGCCAGCAGCCAAAATCCCCGGGGGAGGGGCTACACCTTC
>.|.|TRBJ2-7|TRBV6-5
CASSYRPGVQTEQYF
TGTGCCAGCAGTTATCGTCCGGGAGTCCAGACCGAGCAGTACTTC
>TRBD2|.|TRBJ2-1|TRBV7-6
CASSEGLAGGDEQFF
TGTGCCAGCAGCGAAGGACTAGCGGGAGGCGATGAGCAGTTCTTC
>.|.|TRBJ1-1|TRBV5-1
CASSFAENTEAFF
TGCGCCAGCAGCTTTGCAGAGAACACTGAAGCTTTCTTT
>.|.|TRBJ2-7|TRBV12-3/TRBV12-4
CASRLSYEQYF
TGTGCCAGCAGACTTTCCTACGAGCAGTACTTC
>.|.|TRBJ1-1|TRBV18
CASSPRSGWLTEAFF
TGTGCCAGCTCACCGAGGTCAGGGTGGCTCACTGAAGCTTTCTTT
>.|.|TRBJ2-2|TRBV29-1
CSVEGHGAGVLAGELFF
TGCAGCGTTGAAGGCCACGGGGCAGGGGTTTTGGCCGGGGAGCTGTTTTTT
>TRBD1|.|TRBJ2-3|TRBV5-6
CASRDRATDTQYF
TGTGCCAGTCGGGACAGGGCGACAGATACGCAGTATTTT
>TRBD2|.|TRBJ2-1|TRBV10-3
CATAGGTSLISGNEQFF
TGTGCCACCGCGGGCGGGACTAGCTTAATAAGCGGCAATGAGCAGTTCTTC
>.|.|TRBJ1-4|TRBV9
CASSPRTEPNEKLFF
TGTGCCAGCAGCCCCCGGACAGAACCTAATGAAAAACTGTTTTTT
>.|few|TRBJ2-7|TRBV9
CASSAEGLGEQYF
TGTGCCAGCAGCGCGGAGGGCCTGGGCGAGCAGTACTTC
>.|.|TRBJ1-6|TRBV4-2
CASSPKTGSSYNSPLHF
TGTGCCAGCAGCCCTAAGACAGGCAGCTCCTATAATTCACCCCTCCACTTT
>.|.|TRBJ1-1|TRBV12-3/TRBV12-4
CASSLNRARDAFF
TGTGCCAGCAGTTTAAACAGGGCTAGAGATGCTTTCTTT
>TRBD1|.|TRBJ2-1|TRBV11-2
CASSLRQGARNEQFF
TGTGCCAGCAGCCTCCGACAGGGAGCCAGGAATGAGCAGTTCTTC
>TRBD2|.|TRBJ2-3|TRBV12-5
CASGFLAPYLVGAGGRQDTQYF
TGTGCTAGTGGTTTCCTTGCCCCCTACCTTGTGGGAGCGGGAGGGAGACAAGATACGCAGTATTTT
>TRBD1|.|TRBJ1-2|TRBV9
CASSPRDSYGYTF
TGTGCCAGCAGCCCTCGGGACAGCTATGGCTACACCTTC
>.|.|TRBJ1-2|TRBV30
CASPGRDSLYGYTF
TGTGCCTCTCCAGGTCGAGATTCACTCTATGGCTACACCTTC
>TRBD2|.|TRBJ2-1|TRBV5-1
CASSLSASGLNEQFF
TGCGCCAGCAGCTTGTCGGCTAGCGGGCTCAATGAGCAGTTCTTC
>.|.|TRBJ1-6|TRBV5-6
CASSLGRGTPLHF
TGTGCCAGCAGCTTGGGTCGGGGGACACCCCTCCACTTT
>.|once|TRBJ2-7|TRBV3-1/TRBV3-2
CASSLGSRSSYEQYF
TGTGCCAGCAGCCTTGGCTCCCGGAGCTCCTACGAGCAGTACTTC
>.|.|TRBJ1-4|TRBV2
CASRYRSDEKLFF
TGTGCCAGCAGGTACCGTTCAGATGAAAAACTGTTTTTT
>.|once|TRBJ2-7|TRBV30
CAWSVWYGGSYEQYF
TGTGCCTGGAGTGTCTGGTATGGGGGGTCCTACGAGCAGTACTTC
>TRBD2|once|TRBJ2-2|TRBV3-1/TRBV3-2
CASSQGAGVVGELFF
TGTGCCAGCAGCCAAGGGGCGGGAGTTGTCGGGGAGCTGTTTTTT
>.|.|TRBJ1-4|TRBV20-1
CSAFFNEKLFF
TGCAGTGCCTTTTTTAATGAAAAACTGTTTTTT
>TRBD2|.|TRBJ2-7|TRBV4-2
CASSQRVTGGSYEQYF
TGTGCCAGCAGCCAAAGGGTTACGGGAGGTAGCTACGAGCAGTACTTC
>.|.|TRBJ2-7|TRBV21-1
CASSPGSGGGEQYF
TGTGCCAGCTCACCGGGCAGCGGGGGCGGGGAGCAGTACTTC
>.|.|TRBJ2-1|TRBV5-6
CASSETFNEQFF
TGTGCCAGCAGCGAGACATTCAATGAGCAGTTCTTC
>TRBD2|.|TRBJ2-7|TRBV29-1
CSVDPQHIAGGSSGTYEQYF
TGCAGCGTTGACCCGCAACACATAGCGGGAGGTAGTAGTGGGACCTACGAGCAGTACTTC
>.|.|TRBJ2-5|TRBV5-6
CASSLATDPAQETQYF
TGTGCCAGCAGCTTGGCGACAGACCCCGCGCAAGAGACCCAGTACTTC
>TRBD2|.|TRBJ2-7|TRBV4-1
CASSQDSRGSGAYEQYF
TGCGCCAGCAGCCAAGATTCCCGCGGGAGTGGGGCCTACGAGCAGTACTTC
>TRBD2|.|TRBJ2-5|TRBV5-4
CASSWGLAGGETQYF
TGTGCCAGCAGCTGGGGACTAGCGGGAGGCGAGACCCAGTACTTC
>TRBD2|.|TRBJ2-1|TRBV7-9
CASSLRRGDNEQFF
TGTGCCAGCAGCTTACGGCGGGGGGACAATGAGCAGTTCTTC
>.|.|TRBJ1-5|TRBV5-4
CASSLGLNQPQHF
TGTGCCAGCAGCTTGGGACTGAATCAGCCCCAGCATTTT
>TRBD1|.|TRBJ2-5|TRBV7-6
CASSMITGGGVTQYF
TGTGCCAGCAGCATGATTACAGGGGGTGGTGTGACCCAGTACTTC
>.|.|TRBJ1-5|TRBV19
CASSIVRGYQPQHF
TGTGCCAGTAGTATAGTTAGGGGTTATCAGCCCCAGCATTTT
>.|.|TRBJ1-2|TRBV11-3
CASSHRDGYGYTF
TGTGCCAGCAGCCACAGGGACGGCTATGGCTACACCTTC
>.|.|TRBJ2-5|TRBV24-1
CATSDSSFDGETQYF
TGTGCCACCAGTGATTCTAGCTTTGACGGGGAGACCCAGTACTTC
>.|.|TRBJ2-7|TRBV5-1
CASSLKQGTLYEQYF
TGCGCCAGCAGCTTGAAACAGGGCACATTATACGAGCAGTACTTC
>.|.|TRBJ1-3|TRBV9
CASRTGSGNTIYF
TGTGCCAGCAGAACAGGATCTGGAAACACCATATATTTT
>.|few|TRBJ2-3|TRBV7-3
CASSLLGRQSDTQYF
TGTGCCAGCAGCTTACTGGGGAGGCAAAGCGATACGCAGTATTTT
>.|.|TRBJ2-5|TRBV14
CASSPQGFSETQYF
TGTGCCAGCAGCCCCCAGGGGTTCAGTGAGACCCAGTACTTC
>TRBD2|.|TRBJ2-1|TRBV12-5
CASGLLFLEGGPDNEQFF
TGTGCTAGTGGTTTATTATTTCTGGAGGGAGGGCCAGACAATGAGCAGTTCTTC
>TRBD2|.|TRBJ2-1|TRBV11-3
CASSLDSVGTRRNEQFF
TGTGCCAGCAGCTTAGATTCGGTCGGGACTAGAAGGAATGAGCAGTTCTTC
>TRBD1|.|TRBJ1-2|TRBV9
CASSPTGEHGYTF
TGTGCCAGCAGCCCGACAGGGGAGCATGGCTACACCTTC